A single sample gave rise to the 9 T cell receptor beta chains below, sequenced in a study (dated by TCRdb to about 2015). Library preparation was by 5' RACE. Sequencing was performed on an Illumina MiSeq. The public reads were quality trimmed at Q25 with fastp and then assembled into clones with MiXCR by TCRdb, keeping productive beta chains. Each entry is one CDR3 protein sequence, shown with its most common DNA and genes. Across this sample there are about 57,000 distinct CDR3 sequences, with 28% seen only once. Approximately 3% of the sample comes from the top ten. What was sequenced was tumor-infiltrating memory CD4+ T cells sorted from the breast tumor. This specimen's cell subset or site label, per the study, means: memory CD4+ T cells, CD4+CD45RO+CD25-. Receptors were obtained from a female donor with breast cancer.

This clonotype was seen a few times. This sequence joins TRBV4-1 and TRBJ2-1; 7 positions match TRBD2. This CDR3 region has 16 residues. CDR1 and CDR2 from the germline V gene are MGHRA and YSYEKL. J lost 10 bases, V lost 4 bases, and 16 bases had no gene match. In DNA form, the CDR3 reads TGCGCCAGCAGCCCTGGGAGGGGAGCCCAGTTGGGGGAGCAGTTCTTC. Encoded protein: CASSPGRGAQLGEQFF.

This clonotype was counted only a few times. The rearrangement joins TRBV6-1 to TRBJ1-4; no firm D call. Germline V gene sequence: CDR1 MNHNS, CDR2 SASEGT. The CDR3 loop spans 15 amino acids. The V gene lost 10 bases and the J gene lost 0 bases, with 15 bases spanning the gap. CDR3 region: CATYDSGTTNEKLFF. CDR3 nucleotide sequence: TGTGCCACCTATGACTCGGGGACAACTAATGAAAAACTGTTTTTT.

Many counts were recorded for this clonotype. The V gene is TRBV28, the J gene TRBJ2-6; D is unresolved. Deletions cut 2 bases from V and 0 bases from J, with 2 bases between. The CDR3 consists of 14 residues. Germline values: CDR1 MDHEN, CDR2 SYDVKM. The DNA of the CDR3 is TGTGCCAGCAGTTTAGCCTCTGGGGCCAACGTCCTGACTTTC. Translation gives CASSLASGANVLTF.

This clonotype was counted a few times. The gene calls are TRBV5-1 and TRBJ2-7; 9 bases map to TRBD2. J gave up 4 bases and V 7 bases, and 9 bases lay outside the gene matches. This CDR3 spans 14 amino acids. The germline V gene has CDR1 SGHRS and CDR2 YFSETQ. CDR3 nucleotides: TGCGCCAGCCGGACGACTAGCGGAAATTACGAGCAGTACTTC. It specifies CASRTTSGNYEQYF.

The V call is TRBV6-2 or TRBV6-3, the J call TRBJ1-1; 7 bases agree with TRBD1. This CDR3 comprises 12 residues. CDR1 is MNHEY, CDR2 SVGEGT, per germline. Trimming at V came to 10 bases and at J to 7 bases, leaving 9 bases not matched to a gene. This CDR3 is CAIRDSVSEAFF. CDR3 in DNA: TGTGCCATCAGGGACAGCGTGAGTGAAGCTTTCTTT.

This clonotype has ten or more counts. The rearrangement links TRBV20-1 to TRBJ2-3, with TRBD1 matching 11 bases. The V gene's germline CDR1 is DFQATT and CDR2 SNEGSKA (reference sequence). J was trimmed by 5 bases and V by 0 bases; bases with no gene match: 7. This CDR3 has 16 residues. CDR3 bases: TGCAGTGCTAGAGATAACCGGGACAGGGGGAAAGATACGCAGTATTTT. Translated: CSARDNRDRGKDTQYF.

This clonotype was picked up a small number of times. V and J are TRBV20-1 and TRBJ2-5, with TRBD2 matching 7 bases. There are 13 residues in the CDR3. The trim removed 6 bases at V and 1 base at J, leaving 5 bases unmatched. CDR1 is DFQATT, CDR2 SNEGSKA, per germline (reference sequence). For the CDR3, the DNA is TGCAGTGCAACAGCGGGACCCCAAGAGACCCAGTACTTC. The encoded protein is CSATAGPQETQYF.

The table lists this clonotype with many counts. The chain is built from TRBV5-1 and TRBJ2-5; a weak D match, TRBD1 (6 bases). Trimming stripped 4 bases from V and 5 bases from J, with 18 bases between. Germline values: CDR1 SGHRS, CDR2 YFSETQ. The CDR3 is 15 residues long. CDR3 sequence: CASSPLARDIETQYF. CDR3 bases: TGCGCCAGCAGCCCCCTGGCCAGGGACATTGAGACCCAGTACTTC.

This clonotype was picked up a small number of times. The gene calls are TRBV9 and TRBJ2-3, with 11 bases lining up with TRBD2. Germline assignment: CDR1 SGDLS and CDR2 YYNGEE. The length of the CDR3 is 19 residues. V lost 0 bases and J lost 3; bases outside the gene matches: 12. CDR3 loop: CASSVAGIAGGPKTDTQYF. The CDR3 region has the DNA TGTGCCAGCAGCGTAGCTGGGATAGCGGGGGGGCCGAAGACAGATACGCAGTATTTT. The whole variable domain, remainder taken from reference TRBV9 and TRBJ2-3, is DSGVTQTPKHLITATGQRVTLRCSPRSGDLSVYWYQQSLDQGLQFLIQYYNGEERAKGNILERFSAQQFPDLHSELNLSSLELGDSALYFCASSVAGIAGGPKTDTQYFGPGTRLTVL.